What follows are 19 T cell receptor beta chains derived from one specimen sequenced in a study of blood T cell repertoires in COVID-19 (dated by TCRdb to about 2020). The receptor library was made with the immunoSEQ multiplex PCR assay. Drawn from immuneACCESS, this table holds only the in-frame rearrangements with V and J called that TCRdb kept. Clones are partly lost; checked studies trace under half to an unresolved V gene and leave the rest unexplained. The sample table records some 300,000 clones; roughly 89% of these occur just once. The ten largest clones capture roughly a tenth of the sample. Source material: PBMCs or T cells enriched from blood (not recorded which). Source of these receptors: a woman aged 25 to 39 who had recovered from COVID-19.

In this sample, this clone turned up a few times. The gene calls are TRBV7-8 and TRBJ2-1; TRBD2 is a possible D gene (6 bases). CDR1 is SGHVS, CDR2 FQNEAQ, per germline. The CDR3 loop spans 15 amino acids. With 4 bases removed from V and 4 bases from J, the gap between germline ends came to 14 bases. CDR3: CASSSRASEYNEQFF. CDR3 nucleotide sequence: TGTGCCAGCAGCTCAAGGGCTAGCGAGTACAATGAGCAGTTCTTC.

This chain uses TRBV28 with TRBJ1-2, with TRBD1 matching 10 bases. The CDR3 spans 15 residues. Trimming took 8 bases from V and 4 from J; bases not matched to a gene: 10. Germline V lookup: CDR1 MDHEN, CDR2 SYDVKM. The CDR3 nucleotides are TGTGCCAGCCAAATGACAGGGGGCTCGGGCTATGGCTACACCTTC. It specifies CASQMTGGSGYGYTF.

The CDR3 DNA is TGTGCCAGCACCCCATTGGGCGGGAGGCTCGGCACAGATACGCAGTATTTT. Protein product: CASTPLGGRLGTDTQYF. The chain carries TRBV27 and TRBJ2-3, with 8 positions matching TRBD2. The ends lost 7 bases at V and 1 base at J; junction bases unmatched: 13. CDR3 length equals 17 residues. Looked up from germline, CDR1 is MNHEY and CDR2 is SMNVEV (reference sequence).

This CDR3 is CAISESLDRGSTDTQYF. The DNA of the CDR3 is TGTGCCATCAGTGAGTCTCTCGACAGGGGCAGCACAGATACGCAGTATTTT. The V gene is TRBV10-3, the J gene TRBJ2-3; TRBD1 aligns across 8 bases. The V gene's germline CDR1 is ENHRY and CDR2 SYGVKD. Unmatched junction bases numbered 5, after V lost 0 bases and J lost 0 bases. This CDR3 region has 17 residues.

The chain has TRBV7-9 and TRBJ2-7; 7 bases line up with TRBD1. Germline V CDR1 and CDR2: SEHNR, FQNEAQ (reference sequence). The ends lost 3 bases at V and 3 bases at J; junction bases unmatched: 8. There are 15 residues in the CDR3. DNA of the CDR3: TGTGCCAGCAGCTTCCAAGGGGGCCTGGGCTACGAGCAGTACTTC. It codes for CASSFQGGLGYEQYF.

This chain connects TRBV6-2 or TRBV6-3 to TRBJ2-7; D not resolved. CDR3 length equals 14 residues. CDR1 is MNHEY, CDR2 SVGEGT, per germline. The germline V and J ends were trimmed by 4 bases and 0 bases, with 10 bases remaining between them. The CDR3 is CASSWPGSSYEQYF. The CDR3, as DNA: TGTGCCAGCAGTTGGCCGGGTTCCTCCTACGAGCAGTACTTC.

V gene TRBV14 combines with J gene TRBJ2-3; D possibly corresponds to TRBD2 (6 bases). This CDR3 has 14 residues. Germline-derived CDR1 and CDR2 are SGHDN and FVKESK. Trimming removed 5 bases at V and 7 bases at J, with 16 bases between. CDR3 DNA sequence: TGTGCCAGCAGCTCCGGGACTGGCTTATATACGCAGTATTTT. Its translation is CASSSGTGLYTQYF.

The genes are TRBV4-1 and TRBJ2-1; TRBD2 aligns across 8 bases. V lost 0 bases, J lost 3 bases, and 4 bases stayed unmatched. Germline CDR1 reads MGHRA; CDR2 reads YSYEKL. The CDR3 extends over 16 amino acids. CDR3 amino acids: CASSQDLAGYYNEQFF. In DNA, the CDR3 is TGCGCCAGCAGCCAAGATCTAGCGGGTTACTACAATGAGCAGTTCTTC.

This chain links TRBV19 with TRBJ1-4, with D possibly matching TRBD1 (5 bases). Trimming pared 1 base from V and 11 bases from J, leaving 11 bases between. This CDR3 is 13 amino acids long. Germline V CDR1 and CDR2: LNHDA, SQIVND (reference sequence). CDR3 in amino acids: CASSIVAGKKLFF. The CDR3 DNA follows: TGTGCCAGTAGTATAGTGGCAGGGAAGAAACTGTTTTTT.

The rearrangement joins TRBV13 to TRBJ1-2, with 7 bases aligning to TRBD1. CDR3 length: 15 amino acids. Losses at the gene ends were 5 bases for V and 4 bases for J; bases not matched to a gene: 10. Germline loops: CDR1 PRHDT, CDR2 FYEKMQ (reference sequence). The CDR3: CASSPRQGYFYGYTF. The CDR3 coding sequence is TGTGCCAGCAGCCCCAGACAGGGATACTTCTATGGCTACACCTTC.

This chain joins TRBV9 and TRBJ1-2; D not certain. The CDR3 spans 17 residues. The germline V gene encodes CDR1 SGDLS and CDR2 YYNGEE. The V gene lost 0 bases and the J gene lost 5 bases, with 20 bases spanning the gap. For the CDR3, the DNA is TGTGCCAGCAGCGTAGTGGGATCTGCTGAGGGAGGGTATGGCTACACCTTC. As protein: CASSVVGSAEGGYGYTF.

The genes are TRBV6-5 and TRBJ2-2; 8 bases align to TRBD2. V gave up 0 bases and J gave up 5 bases; unmatched junction bases: 2. The CDR3 spans 15 residues. Germline CDR1 reads MNHEY; CDR2 reads SVGAGI. In DNA form, the CDR3 reads TGTGCCAGCAGTTACTCTCCTAGCGGGACCGGGGAGCTGTTTTTT. Protein product: CASSYSPSGTGELFF.

The V and J genes are TRBV9 and TRBJ1-4, with TRBD1 identical over 7 bases. Germline CDR1 is SGDLS and CDR2 is YYNGEE. CDR3 length equals 15 residues. J lost 8 bases, V lost 4 bases, and 11 bases had no gene match. CDR3 sequence: CASSPSGAGGEKLFF. CDR3 nucleotide sequence: TGTGCCAGCAGCCCTTCCGGGGCAGGGGGGGAAAAACTGTTTTTT.

The genes are TRBV6-5 and TRBJ2-7, with D perhaps matching TRBD2 (6 bases). The CDR3 totals 13 residues. The germline V gene encodes CDR1 MNHEY and CDR2 SVGAGI. V was shortened by 7 bases and J by 4 bases, with 14 bases between the two germline ends. CDR3 amino acids: CASTPPAGYEQYF. Here the CDR3 DNA reads TGTGCCAGCACCCCCCCTGCGGGGTACGAGCAGTACTTC.

This chain connects TRBV9 to TRBJ2-1; 12 positions agree with TRBD2. Germline CDR1 reads SGDLS; CDR2 reads YYNGEE. With 0 bases clipped from V and 4 bases from J, the junction kept 14 bases outside the gene matches. The CDR3 covers 20 residues. The CDR3 region has the DNA TGTGCCAGCAGCGTAGACCTAGCGGGAGGGCCATATCAGGTATACAATGAGCAGTTCTTC. It yields the protein CASSVDLAGGPYQVYNEQFF.

This rearrangement joins TRBV2 to TRBJ1-5; 9 positions match TRBD1. CDR1 and CDR2 (germline): SNHLY, FYNNEI. V was pared by 2 bases and J by 7 bases, with 6 bases of the junction left unmatched. The CDR3 spans 15 residues. The CDR3 bases are TGTGCCAGCAGTGAATATACAGGGGGCCGACAGCCCCAGCATTTT. This gives the protein CASSEYTGGRQPQHF.

The J gene is TRBJ1-2, the V gene TRBV30; D gene ambiguous. This CDR3 spans 16 amino acids. Germline V gene lookup returns CDR1 GTSNPN and CDR2 SVGIG (reference sequence). The V gene lost 4 bases and the J gene lost 0 bases, with 18 bases spanning the gap. In DNA, the CDR3 is TGTGCCTGGATGCGGCTGCGGTCTGAATCTAACTATGGCTACACCTTC. It is translated as CAWMRLRSESNYGYTF.

This clone came up once. The chain has TRBV5-6 and TRBJ2-1; TRBD2 matches 7 bases. Trimming took 5 bases from V and 6 from J; bases not matched to a gene: 11. Germline loops: CDR1 SGHDT, CDR2 YYEEEE. This CDR3 is built from 15 residues. The chain's CDR3 is CASRFGLAVVNEQFF. Written as DNA, the CDR3 is TGTGCCAGCAGATTCGGCCTAGCGGTCGTCAATGAGCAGTTCTTC.

The chain links TRBV6-5 to TRBJ2-7; 9 nucleotides agree with TRBD2. The germline V gene encodes CDR1 MNHEY and CDR2 SVGAGI. After removal of 5 bases from V and 2 bases from J, the junction contained 4 bases not matched to a gene. CDR3 size: 14 residues. The CDR3 loop reads CASSQIAGAYEQYF. The CDR3 region has the DNA TGTGCCAGCAGTCAGATAGCGGGAGCCTACGAGCAGTACTTC.